The next 7 T cell receptor beta chains were all read from a single sample in a study of OX40 agonist ivuxolimab in advanced cancers. The repertoire was sequenced with immunoSEQ multiplex PCR; TCRdb's copy has only in-frame clones and lacks some. The sample lists some 73,000 clones; just over 85% were seen once. This specimen was CD4+ or CD8+ T cells sorted from blood, taken in a trial of the OX40 agonist ivuxolimab. These receptors were obtained from an adult with an advanced solid tumor such as melanoma, head and neck, liver or kidney cancer.

The table lists this clone with a count of one. The chain joins TRBV30 to TRBJ1-5, with D unresolved. There are 15 residues in the CDR3. The germline V gene encodes CDR1 GTSNPN and CDR2 SVGIG (reference sequence). With 3 bases removed from V and 4 bases from J, the gap between germline ends came to 16 bases. The CDR3 DNA follows: TGTGCCTGGAGGACCCCGGACGGAACTAATCAGCCCCAGCATTTT. This translates into CAWRTPDGTNQPQHF.

CDR3 coding DNA: TGTGCCAGCAGCCCTCGGACCAACCTCTCCCCTGGAAACACCATATATTTT. This sequence encodes CASSPRTNLSPGNTIYF. V usage is TRBV9 and J usage is TRBJ1-3; D gene ambiguous. Germline-derived CDR1 and CDR2 are SGDLS and YYNGEE. This CDR3 spans 17 amino acids. V was trimmed by 4 bases and J by 2 bases, leaving 19 bases between them.

The rearrangement links TRBV9 to TRBJ2-3; perhaps TRBD1 as D (6 bases). This CDR3 region has 15 residues. The germline CDR1 and CDR2 sequences are SGDLS and YYNGEE. The V end was cut by 4 bases, the J end by 2 bases, with 14 bases between. The CDR3 region has the DNA TGTGCCAGCAGCCCCAGACAGGTAAACACAGATACGCAGTATTTT. This encodes CASSPRQVNTDTQYF.

The chain is built from TRBV7-8 and TRBJ1-1, with D possibly TRBD1 on 5 matching bases. The V gene lost 4 bases and the J gene lost 8 bases, with 17 bases spanning the gap. This CDR3 comprises 14 residues. Germline CDR1 SGHVS, CDR2 FQNEAQ. The CDR3 loop reads CASSYSRAGQEAFF. In nucleotides, the CDR3 is TGTGCCAGCAGCTACTCCCGTGCAGGGCAAGAAGCTTTCTTT.

The genes are TRBV6-6 and TRBJ1-2; weak D call: TRBD1 (6 bases). The germline CDR1 and CDR2 sequences are MNHNY and SVGAGI (reference sequence). The ends were cut back, 0 bases at V and 5 bases at J, with 10 bases in the middle. The CDR3 has 14 amino acids. CDR3 in amino acids: CASSYSGRGYGYTF. In DNA, the CDR3 is TGTGCCAGCAGTTACTCCGGTAGGGGGTATGGCTACACCTTC.

This sequence joins TRBV14 and TRBJ2-1, with 15 bases matching TRBD2. V lost 6 bases and J lost 2; bases outside the gene matches: 14. Germline-derived CDR1 and CDR2 are SGHDN and FVKESK. The length of the CDR3 is 20 residues. Written as DNA, the CDR3 is TGTGCCAGCAGTCCGCACCCGGGACTAGCGGGAGGAGTCCCCTACAATGAGCAGTTCTTC. Translated, it gives CASSPHPGLAGGVPYNEQFF.

V gene TRBV5-4 combines with J gene TRBJ1-1, with 7 bases identical to TRBD1. V lost 3 bases, J lost 0 bases, and 2 bases stayed unmatched. CDR3 length equals 14 residues. CDR1 is SGHNT, CDR2 YYREEE, per germline (reference sequence). This CDR3 is CASSWGQMNTEAFF. CDR3 in DNA: TGTGCCAGCAGCTGGGGACAGATGAACACTGAAGCTTTCTTT.